The present T cell receptor (beta chain) was sequenced within a study of T-cell reconstitution after alpha-beta-depleted transplantation in children. Notes on the study in general: TCRbeta diversity was high at day 60 in some patients (a result of surviving recipient T cells and thymic progenitors). Several hundred rapidly expanded clones from non-depleted graft cells reportedly supplied alpha-beta T cells about two months post-transplant.

Molecular barcoding with unique molecular identifiers was used for the TCRbeta library. MiXCR, run by TCRdb on the PCR reads, gives a single entry per CDR3 protein. The sample lists about a million distinct CDR3 sequences, about 30% seen once, with over 25% in the top ten. This clonotype was detected a few times. Its target is not known. V lost 2 bases to trimming and J lost 5 bases, with 16 bases between them. The CDR3 is 16 residues long. The clonotype was recovered from a boy in the first two years of life who had a stem cell transplant for SCID, so the T cells may come from the graft donor. This sequence joins TRBV12-3 or TRBV12-4 and TRBJ1-5; tentative D call: TRBD1 (6 bases). The sample was PBMCs, mostly from graft donor cells, taken 360 days after TCRalphabeta/CD19-depleted stem cell transplant. The CDR3 DNA reads TGTGCCAGCAGTTTATGGCGACCAGGGGCCTATCAGCCCCAGCATTTT. It yields the protein CASSLWRPGAYQPQHF.